Included here is one T cell receptor beta chain sequence, with context. Per the original data handling: By means of reference gene primer amplification, nucleated cell counts were estimated. The table came from immunoSEQ multiplex PCR; TCRdb's copy has only in-frame clones and leaves some out. V and J calls and clone size are copied from that table; D and trimming were computed from the DNA. The table shows roughly 100,000 clones, with just under 85% occurring only once. This entry belongs to a study of blood T cell repertoires in COVID-19. About the research overall: Samples taken during acute and convalescent COVID-19 were collected in the United States, Italy and Spain.

The CDR3 sequence is 12 residues long. V was cut by 7 bases and J by 4 bases, with 10 bases left in between. Germline V gene sequence: CDR1 MNHEY, CDR2 SVGAGI. The sequencing input was peripheral blood. The clonotype comes from a man between 65 and 85 years old with acute or convalescent COVID-19. The chain carries TRBV6-5 and TRBJ1-1, with no clear D. The CDR3 sequence: CASNGKGTEAFF. The CDR3 DNA follows: TGTGCCAGCAACGGGAAAGGCACTGAAGCTTTCTTT.